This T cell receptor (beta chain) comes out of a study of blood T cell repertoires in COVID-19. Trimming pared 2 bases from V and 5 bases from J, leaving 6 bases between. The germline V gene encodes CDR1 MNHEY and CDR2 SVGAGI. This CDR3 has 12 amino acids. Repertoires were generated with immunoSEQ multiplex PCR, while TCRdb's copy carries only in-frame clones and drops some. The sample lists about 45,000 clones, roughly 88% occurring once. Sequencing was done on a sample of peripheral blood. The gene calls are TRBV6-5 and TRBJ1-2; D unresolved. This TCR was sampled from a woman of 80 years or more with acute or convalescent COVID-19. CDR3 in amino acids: CASSYGGYGYTF. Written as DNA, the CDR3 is TGTGCCAGCAGTTACGGCGGATATGGCTACACCTTC.